These 8 T cell receptor beta chains share one sample of origin, sequenced in a study of blood T cell repertoires in COVID-19. Here immunoSEQ multiplex PCR was the method, and the copy in TCRdb shows in-frame clones only, minus some. This sample has under 150,000 clones, with approximately 82% found just once. Sequencing was carried out using peripheral blood. The receptors here all came from a man aged 35-49 years with active or convalescent COVID-19.

The rearrangement uses TRBV5-1 and TRBJ2-6, with a tentative D call TRBD1 (6 bases). Per the germline V gene, CDR1 is SGHRS and CDR2 is YFSETQ. This CDR3 contains 17 residues. The ends were cut back, 3 bases at V and 4 bases at J, with 17 bases in the middle. CDR3 region: CASSSRQVGIGANVLTF. CDR3 sequence (DNA): TGCGCCAGCAGCTCCCGACAGGTAGGCATCGGGGCCAACGTCCTGACTTTC. Filled out from reference TRBV5-1 and TRBJ2-6, the complete variable domain reads KAGVTQTPRYLIKTRGQQVTLSCSPISGHRSVSWYQQTPGQGLQFLFEYFSETQRNKGNFPGRFSGRQFSNSRSEMNVSTLELGDSALYLCASSSRQVGIGANVLTFGAGSRLTVL.

The J gene is TRBJ1-6, the V gene TRBV29-1, with D possibly being TRBD1 (6 bases). Trimming pared 6 bases from V and 6 bases from J, leaving 15 bases between. The CDR3 is 14 amino acids. Per germline, CDR1 SQVTM and CDR2 ANQGSEA. DNA of the CDR3: TGCAGCGTAAGGGAAGGACAGCGTAATTCACCCCTCCACTTT. This encodes CSVREGQRNSPLHF.

A single count supports this clone. The chain links TRBV7-3 to TRBJ2-1, with 9 bases identical to TRBD2. Germline CDR1 SGHTA, CDR2 FQGTGA. The V gene end was trimmed by 3 bases and the J gene end by 5 bases; junction bases not matched to a gene: 14. This CDR3 region has 18 residues. The CDR3 sequence is CASSFSRGSGGLNNEQFF. CDR3 DNA: TGTGCCAGCAGCTTCTCCCGGGGTAGCGGGGGACTCAACAATGAGCAGTTCTTC. Full variable domain (outside the CDR3, taken from reference TRBV7-3 and TRBJ2-1): GAGVSQTPSNKVTEKGKYVELRCDPISGHTALYWYRQSLGQGPEFLIYFQGTGAADDSGLPNDRFFAVRPEGSVSTLKIQRTERGDSAVYLCASSFSRGSGGLNNEQFFGPGTRLTVL.

The V and J genes are TRBV12-3 or TRBV12-4 and TRBJ2-7, with 8 bases lining up with TRBD2. V lost 5 bases, J lost 8 bases, and 8 bases stayed unmatched. The CDR3 loop spans 13 amino acids. CDR3 DNA sequence: TGTGCCAGCAGTGCGTTCAGCGGGGGTAAGCAGTACTTC. This translates into CASSAFSGGKQYF.

V usage is TRBV4-1 and J usage is TRBJ2-7; 9 bases line up with TRBD2. The CDR3 sequence is 16 residues long. Germline V lookup: CDR1 MGHRA, CDR2 YSYEKL. V was clipped by 0 bases and J by 2 bases; unmatched bases: 5. CDR3 nucleotide sequence: TGCGCCAGCAGCCAAGAACGGACTAGCGTGACCTACGAGCAGTACTTC. It specifies CASSQERTSVTYEQYF.

The gene calls are TRBV2 and TRBJ1-4; maybe TRBD1 (6 bases). The CDR3 runs 18 residues. V lost 2 bases to trimming and J lost 0 bases, with 16 bases between them. Germline CDR1 reads SNHLY; CDR2 reads FYNNEI. The CDR3 DNA sequence: TGTGCCAGCAGTGAAAAGGGACAACTGAGATCAACTAATGAAAAACTGTTTTTT. Residues: CASSEKGQLRSTNEKLFF.

A single count supports this clone. The CDR3, as DNA: TGTGCCAGTAGCCAGGACTATGGCTACACCTTC. Translated, it gives CASSQDYGYTF. The genes are TRBV19 and TRBJ1-2; D gene unclear. Trimming cost V 6 bases and J 3 bases, with 5 bases left between them. This CDR3 contains 11 residues. CDR1 LNHDA and CDR2 SQIVND come from the germline V gene (reference sequence).

The chain is built from TRBV30 and TRBJ2-7, with TRBD1 identical over 11 bases. This CDR3 region has 17 residues. V lost 1 base, J lost 0 bases, and 8 bases stayed unmatched. The germline gives CDR1 GTSNPN, CDR2 SVGIG (reference sequence). CDR3 DNA sequence: TGTGCCTGGAGTGGTGGGACAGGGGGAAGGAACTCCTACGAGCAGTACTTC. Protein product: CAWSGGTGGRNSYEQYF.